Here is one T cell receptor beta chain with its context. The antigen remains unidentified. The CDR3 is 16 amino acids. Trimming took 4 bases from V and 6 from J; bases not matched to a gene: 11. CDR1 and CDR2 from the germline V gene are MNHEY and SVGEGT. Here immunoSEQ multiplex PCR was the method, and the copy in TCRdb shows in-frame clones only, minus some. The table includes about 460,000 clones, roughly nine tenths detected once. The treatment denotes: roughly 18 received Ad26.COV2.S at low or high dose, single or two shots; roughly five received placebo; per-sample allocation not given. Following the first vaccine or placebo injection, samples were taken on day 63. An Ad26 vector expressing Wuhan-strain SARS-CoV-2 spike constituted the vaccine. The record originates from a study of Ad26.COV2.S vaccination and SARS-CoV-2 variants. In the study overall: Donor participated within the Ad26.COV2.S arm of the COV1001 trial.

Broader study findings: Vaccine and placebo groups showed comparable non-spike TCR breadth. Overall T cell responses may have been underestimated by the analyses of TCR breadth and depth.

This sequence originates from a person aged 18-60 years who received the Ad26.COV2.S COVID-19 vaccine or a placebo. The genes are TRBV6-2 or TRBV6-3 and TRBJ2-3; 9 bases align to TRBD2. The starting material was peripheral blood, obtained in a trial of Ad26.COV2.S vaccine versus placebo. The CDR3 sequence: CASSSTVAGVTDTQYF. The CDR3 nucleotides read TGTGCCAGCAGTTCGACGGTAGCGGGGGTAACGGATACGCAGTATTTT.